This is a list of T cell receptor beta chains from one sample in a study of blood T cell repertoires in COVID-19. The protocol was immunoSEQ multiplex PCR, while the TCRdb copy is restricted to in-frame clones and leaves out a portion. The data show hundreds of thousands of clones, with approximately 88% seen just once and 0.65% to 0.95% held by the top ten. The sample consisted of peripheral blood. These receptors came from a woman in her twenties or thirties with acute or convalescent COVID-19. Each CDR3 is given with its conserved first and last residue. A D gene is named only where the DNA matches it firmly. Clone sizes are given selectively: once, few, many, or a class where the clone is expanded.

TRBJ1-2 | - | TRBV19 | few | TGTGCCAGTAGTATATCCCAGGGGCAGCGCGTCTATGGCTACACCTTC | CASSISQGQRVYGYTF
TRBJ2-5 | - | TRBV12-3/TRBV12-4 | - | TGTGCCAGCACCTTGGGGCCTCAAGAGACCCAGTACTTC | CASTLGPQETQYF
TRBJ1-2 | - | TRBV19 | - | TGTGCCAGTAGTGGGGCGCTTGGCTACACCTTC | CASSGALGYTF
TRBJ2-7 | TRBD2 | TRBV9 | - | TGTGCCAGCAGCGCAAAAAGCGGGATGAGCTCCTACGAGCAGTACTTC | CASSAKSGMSSYEQYF
TRBJ2-2 | TRBD2 | TRBV10-2 | - | TGCGCCAGCAGTGAGTCGGGCGGGGGGACCGGGGAGCTGTTTTTT | CASSESGGGTGELFF
TRBJ2-6 | - | TRBV24-1 | - | TGTGCCACCAGCCGGGGGGGGGCCAACGTCCTGACTTTC | CATSRGGANVLTF
TRBJ2-1 | TRBD2 | TRBV5-1 | - | TGCGCCAGCAGCTCGGGCGGGAGTTCCTACAATGAGCAGTTCTTC | CASSSGGSSYNEQFF
TRBJ2-1 | TRBD2 | TRBV27 | - | TGTGCCAGCAGTTTCGGACTAGCTTACAATGAGCAGTTCTTC | CASSFGLAYNEQFF
TRBJ1-3 | - | TRBV2 | - | TGTGCCAGCAGTCGGGGGGGGTCTGGAAACACCATATATTTT | CASSRGGSGNTIYF
TRBJ2-4 | TRBD1 | TRBV6-5 | - | TGTGCCAGCAGCTTGGACAGGGTGATCAACATTCAGTACTTC | CASSLDRVINIQYF